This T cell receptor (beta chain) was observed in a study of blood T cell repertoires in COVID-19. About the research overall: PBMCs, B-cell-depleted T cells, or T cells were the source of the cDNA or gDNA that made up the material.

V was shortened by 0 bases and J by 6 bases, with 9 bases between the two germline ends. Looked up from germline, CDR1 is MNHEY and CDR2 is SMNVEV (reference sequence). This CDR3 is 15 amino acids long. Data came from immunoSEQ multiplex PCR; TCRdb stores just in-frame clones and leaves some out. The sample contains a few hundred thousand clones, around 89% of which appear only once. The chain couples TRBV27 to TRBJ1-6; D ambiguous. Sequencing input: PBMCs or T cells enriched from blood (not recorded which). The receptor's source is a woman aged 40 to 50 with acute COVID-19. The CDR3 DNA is TGTGCCAGCAGTTTATCGAGGCTGGGTAATTCACCCCTCCACTTT. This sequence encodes CASSLSRLGNSPLHF.